The present T cell receptor beta chain was sequenced within a study of blood T cell repertoires in COVID-19. Background on the study: Samples representing acute and convalescent COVID-19 were sourced from the United States, Italy and Spain. Nucleic acid was either cDNA or gDNA, and it came from T cells, B-cell-depleted T cells, or PBMCs.

V was clipped by 5 bases and J by 6 bases; unmatched bases: 13. CDR1 and CDR2 (germline): SGHTA, FQGTGA. This CDR3 contains 16 residues. Sequencing was performed with immunoSEQ multiplex PCR; in TCRdb, only in-frame clones are kept and a portion is missing. Of about 150,000 clones in the sample, about 88% were seen once. The chain couples TRBV7-3 to TRBJ2-3; 8 bases fit TRBD2. This clonotype originated in a human donor in a cohort sampled during active COVID-19. Sequences were obtained from peripheral blood. The CDR3 here is CASSRSGQAGDDTQYF. Here the CDR3 DNA reads TGTGCCAGCAGCCGCTCCGGGCAAGCGGGGGATGATACGCAGTATTTT. The complete variable domain, with remaining parts taken from reference TRBV7-3 and TRBJ2-3, reads GAGVSQTPSNKVTEKGKYVELRCDPISGHTALYWYRQSLGQGPEFLIYFQGTGAADDSGLPNDRFFAVRPEGSVSTLKIQRTERGDSAVYLCASSRSGQAGDDTQYFGPGTRLTVL.